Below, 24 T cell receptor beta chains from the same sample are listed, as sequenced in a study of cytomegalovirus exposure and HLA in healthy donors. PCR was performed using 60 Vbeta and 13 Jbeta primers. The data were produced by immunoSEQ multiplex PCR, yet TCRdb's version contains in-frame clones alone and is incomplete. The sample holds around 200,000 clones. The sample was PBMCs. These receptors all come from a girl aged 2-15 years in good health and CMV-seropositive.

The CDR3 sequence: CASSSPGLPMNTEAFF. CDR3 coding DNA: TGTGCCAGCAGTTCCCCGGGACTCCCTATGAACACTGAAGCTTTCTTT. The chain employs TRBV27 and TRBJ1-1; D possibly corresponds to TRBD1 (5 bases). The V and J ends lost 4 bases and 0 bases respectively, with 15 bases between them. This CDR3 contains 16 residues. Germline CDR1 reads MNHEY; CDR2 reads SMNVEV (reference sequence).

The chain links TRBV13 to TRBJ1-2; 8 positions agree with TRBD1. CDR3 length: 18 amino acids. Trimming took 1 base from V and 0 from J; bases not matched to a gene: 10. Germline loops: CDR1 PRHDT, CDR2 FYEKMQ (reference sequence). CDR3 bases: TGTGCCAGCAGCTTAGTGGTGGGCAGGGGGCCCGCTAACTATGGCTACACCTTC. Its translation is CASSLVVGRGPANYGYTF.

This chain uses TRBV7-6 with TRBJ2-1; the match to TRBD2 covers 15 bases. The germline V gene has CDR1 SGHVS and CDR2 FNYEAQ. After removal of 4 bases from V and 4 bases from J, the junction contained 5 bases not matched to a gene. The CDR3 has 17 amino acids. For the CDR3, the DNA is TGTGCCAGCAGCTCCCGGACTAGCGGGAGGGTTTACAATGAGCAGTTCTTC. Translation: CASSSRTSGRVYNEQFF.

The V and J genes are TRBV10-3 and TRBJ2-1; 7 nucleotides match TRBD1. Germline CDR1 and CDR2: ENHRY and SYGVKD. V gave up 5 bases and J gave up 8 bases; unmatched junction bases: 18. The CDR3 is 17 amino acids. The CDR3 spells CAISLTHGQEEPHEQFF. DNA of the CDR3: TGTGCCATCAGTCTCACCCATGGACAGGAAGAGCCTCATGAGCAGTTCTTC.

CDR3 bases: TGTGCCAGCAGTCCCGATGGGGGACAGGCACTCTATGGCTACACCTTC. It translates to CASSPDGGQALYGYTF. This chain links TRBV28 with TRBJ1-2; 8 nucleotides line up with TRBD1. The CDR3 loop spans 16 amino acids. Germline CDR1 is MDHEN and CDR2 is SYDVKM. V was clipped by 5 bases and J by 4 bases; unmatched bases: 12.

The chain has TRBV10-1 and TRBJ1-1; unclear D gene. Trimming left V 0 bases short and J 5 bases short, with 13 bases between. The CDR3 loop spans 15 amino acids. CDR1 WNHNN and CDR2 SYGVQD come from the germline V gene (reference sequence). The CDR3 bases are TGCGCCAGCAGTGAGTCGAGGGCGATAGGGACTGAAGCTTTCTTT. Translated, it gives CASSESRAIGTEAFF.

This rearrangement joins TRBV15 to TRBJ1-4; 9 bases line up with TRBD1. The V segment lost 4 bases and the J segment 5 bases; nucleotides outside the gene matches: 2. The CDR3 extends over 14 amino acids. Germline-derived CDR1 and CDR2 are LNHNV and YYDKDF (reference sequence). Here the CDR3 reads CATSKGQGNEKLFF. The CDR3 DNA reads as TGTGCCACCAGCAAGGGACAGGGAAATGAAAAACTGTTTTTT.

The CDR3: CASSWSLAGEDTQYF. CDR3 in DNA: TGTGCCAGCAGCTGGAGCCTAGCGGGGGAGGATACGCAGTATTTT. The chain is built from TRBV7-9 and TRBJ2-3, with 10 bases aligning to TRBD2. Germline V gene sequence: CDR1 SEHNR, CDR2 FQNEAQ (reference sequence). Germline trimming cut 4 bases from V and 6 bases from J; bases unmatched to any gene: 7. The CDR3 spans 15 residues. Full variable domain (remainder filled in from reference TRBV7-9 and TRBJ2-3): DTGVSQNPRHKITKRGQNVTFRCDPISEHNRLYWYRQTLGQGPEFLTYFQNEAQLEKSRLLSDRFSAERPKGSFSTLEIQRTEQGDSAMYLCASSWSLAGEDTQYFGPGTRLTVL.

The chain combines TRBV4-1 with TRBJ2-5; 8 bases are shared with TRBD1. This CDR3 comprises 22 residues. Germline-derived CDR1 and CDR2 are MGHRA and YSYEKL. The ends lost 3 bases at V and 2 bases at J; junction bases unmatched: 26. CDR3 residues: CASSQAYRTGSFTLAKQETQYF. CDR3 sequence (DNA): TGCGCCAGCAGCCAGGCATATCGGACAGGGTCGTTTACTTTGGCTAAACAAGAGACCCAGTACTTC.

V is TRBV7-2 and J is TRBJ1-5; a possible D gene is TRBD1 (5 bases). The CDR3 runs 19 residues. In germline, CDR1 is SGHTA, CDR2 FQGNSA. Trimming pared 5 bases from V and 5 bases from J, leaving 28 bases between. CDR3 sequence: CASSPFSPRMGGGDQPQHF. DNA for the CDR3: TGTGCCAGCAGCCCCTTTAGTCCGCGGATGGGGGGGGGAGATCAGCCCCAGCATTTT.

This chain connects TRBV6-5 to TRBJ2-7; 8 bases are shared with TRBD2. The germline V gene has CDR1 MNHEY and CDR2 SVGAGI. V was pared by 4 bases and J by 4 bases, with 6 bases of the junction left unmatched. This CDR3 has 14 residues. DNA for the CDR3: TGTGCCAGCAGTTCCGGGACTAGGGTATACGAGCAGTACTTC. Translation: CASSSGTRVYEQYF.

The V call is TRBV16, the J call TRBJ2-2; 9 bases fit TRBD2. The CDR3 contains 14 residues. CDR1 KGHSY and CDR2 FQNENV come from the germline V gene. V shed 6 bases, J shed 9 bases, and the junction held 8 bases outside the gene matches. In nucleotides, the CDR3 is TGTGCCAGCAGTCCGCGGGAGGGACCCCGGGAGCTGTTTTTT. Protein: CASSPREGPRELFF.

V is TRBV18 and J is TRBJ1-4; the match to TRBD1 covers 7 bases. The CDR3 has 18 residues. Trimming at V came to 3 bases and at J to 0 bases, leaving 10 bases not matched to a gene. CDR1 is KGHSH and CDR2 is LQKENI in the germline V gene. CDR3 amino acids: CASSPRVPTGSTNEKLFF. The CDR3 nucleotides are TGTGCCAGCTCACCCCGGGTGCCGACAGGGTCAACTAATGAAAAACTGTTTTTT.

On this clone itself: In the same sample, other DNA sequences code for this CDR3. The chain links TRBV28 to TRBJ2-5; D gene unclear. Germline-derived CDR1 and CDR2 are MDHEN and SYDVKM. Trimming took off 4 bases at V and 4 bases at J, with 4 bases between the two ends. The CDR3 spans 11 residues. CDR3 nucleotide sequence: TGTGCCAGCAGTTCGGGAGAGACCCAGTACTTC. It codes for CASSSGETQYF.

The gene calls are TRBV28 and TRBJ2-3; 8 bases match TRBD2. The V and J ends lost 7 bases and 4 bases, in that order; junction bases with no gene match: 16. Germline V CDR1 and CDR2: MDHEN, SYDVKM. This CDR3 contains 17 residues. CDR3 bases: TGTGCCAGCACCCTTCGGGAGGGACGTTTAAGGGCAGATACGCAGTATTTT. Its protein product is CASTLREGRLRADTQYF.

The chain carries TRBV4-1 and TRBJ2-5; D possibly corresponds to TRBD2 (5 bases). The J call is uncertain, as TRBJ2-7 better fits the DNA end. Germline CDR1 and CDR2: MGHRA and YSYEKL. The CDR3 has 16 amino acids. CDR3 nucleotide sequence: TGCGCCAGCAGCCAAGAGATAGGAATTGGACTCTACGAGCAGTACTTC. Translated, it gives CASSQEIGIGLYEQYF.

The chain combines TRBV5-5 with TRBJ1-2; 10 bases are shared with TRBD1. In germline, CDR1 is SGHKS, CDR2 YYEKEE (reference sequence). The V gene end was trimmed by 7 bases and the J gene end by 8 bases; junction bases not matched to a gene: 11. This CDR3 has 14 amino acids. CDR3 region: CASQPRQGALGYTF. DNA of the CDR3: TGTGCCAGCCAACCCCGACAGGGGGCGTTGGGCTACACCTTC.

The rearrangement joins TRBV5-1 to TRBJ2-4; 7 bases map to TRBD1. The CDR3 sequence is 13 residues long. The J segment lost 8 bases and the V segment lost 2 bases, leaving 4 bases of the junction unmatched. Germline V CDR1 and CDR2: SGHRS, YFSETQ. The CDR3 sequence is CASSFDRVDIQYF. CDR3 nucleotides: TGCGCCAGCAGCTTCGACAGGGTGGACATTCAGTACTTC.

The CDR3 protein is CASRVTGDGRGYTF. The CDR3 DNA reads as TGTGCCAGTAGGGTGACAGGGGACGGACGGGGCTACACCTTC. The chain has TRBV19 and TRBJ1-2; 8 bases line up with TRBD1. After removal of 6 bases from V and 8 bases from J, the junction contained 11 bases not matched to a gene. The CDR3 is 14 amino acids. Germline-derived CDR1 and CDR2 are LNHDA and SQIVND (reference sequence).

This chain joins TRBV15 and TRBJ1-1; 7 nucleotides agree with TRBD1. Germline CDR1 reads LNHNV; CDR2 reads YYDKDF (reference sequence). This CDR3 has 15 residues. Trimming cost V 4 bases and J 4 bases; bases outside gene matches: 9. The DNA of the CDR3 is TGTGCCACCAGCACAACCCTGTCAGGGGGCACTGAAGCTTTCTTT. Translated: CATSTTLSGGTEAFF. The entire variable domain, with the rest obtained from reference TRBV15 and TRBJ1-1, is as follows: DAMVIQNPRYQVTQFGKPVTLSCSQTLNHNVMYWYQQKSSQAPKLLFHYYDKDFNNEADTPDNFQSRRPNTSFCFLDIRSPGLGDTAMYLCATSTTLSGGTEAFFGQGTRLTVV.

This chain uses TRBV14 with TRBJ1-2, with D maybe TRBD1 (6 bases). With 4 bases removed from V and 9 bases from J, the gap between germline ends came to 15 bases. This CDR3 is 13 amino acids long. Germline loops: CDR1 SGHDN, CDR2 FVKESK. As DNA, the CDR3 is TGTGCCAGCAGCCCTCGAACAGGACAGAGCTACACCTTC. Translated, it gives CASSPRTGQSYTF.

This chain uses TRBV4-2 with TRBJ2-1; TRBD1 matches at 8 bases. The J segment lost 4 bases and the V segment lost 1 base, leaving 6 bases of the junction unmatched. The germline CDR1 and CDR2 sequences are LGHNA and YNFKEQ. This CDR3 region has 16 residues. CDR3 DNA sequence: TGTGCCAGCAGCCAAGCGGGGGACAGGACATACAATGAGCAGTTCTTC. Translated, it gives CASSQAGDRTYNEQFF.

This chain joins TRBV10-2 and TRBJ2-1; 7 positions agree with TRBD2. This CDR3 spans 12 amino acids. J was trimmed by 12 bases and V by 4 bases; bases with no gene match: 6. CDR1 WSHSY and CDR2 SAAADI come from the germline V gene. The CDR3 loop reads CASSAGLDSQFF. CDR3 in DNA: TGCGCCAGCAGTGCAGGACTAGACTCGCAGTTCTTC.

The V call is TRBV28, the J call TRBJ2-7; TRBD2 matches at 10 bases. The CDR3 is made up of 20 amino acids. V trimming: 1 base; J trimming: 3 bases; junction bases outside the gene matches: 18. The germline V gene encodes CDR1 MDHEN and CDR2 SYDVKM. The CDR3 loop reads CASSLSSVRLAGVINYEQYF. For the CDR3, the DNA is TGTGCCAGCAGTTTATCGTCCGTCAGGCTAGCGGGAGTCATAAACTACGAGCAGTACTTC.